One and the same sample provided the 28 T cell receptor beta chains below, sequenced in a study of blood T cell repertoires in COVID-19. Assay: immunoSEQ multiplex PCR; the TCRdb copy retains only in-frame clones and omits some. The data show under 200,000 clones, with roughly 89% seen just once and 10% held by the top ten. Sequenced sample: peripheral blood. The receptors were gathered from a woman between 70 and 85 years old with COVID-19, enrolled during active disease.

This clone was seen more than once but under ten times. CDR3 nucleotides: TGTGCCAGCAGCTCCTCTCTCGGGGCTTTCTTT. It specifies CASSSSLGAFF. V and J are TRBV6-5 and TRBJ1-1; D is ambiguous. Trimming left V 6 bases short and J 11 bases short, with 13 bases between. The CDR3 covers 11 residues. Germline V gives CDR1 MNHEY, CDR2 SVGAGI.

V usage is TRBV27 and J usage is TRBJ2-7; 7 nucleotides line up with TRBD1. The CDR3 spans 16 residues. With 1 base clipped from V and 0 bases from J, the junction kept 6 bases outside the gene matches. The germline V gene encodes CDR1 MNHEY and CDR2 SMNVEV (reference sequence). The DNA of the CDR3 is TGTGCCAGCAGTTTATTGGGGACAGCGAGCTCCTACGAGCAGTACTTC. Encoded protein: CASSLLGTASSYEQYF.

The DNA of the CDR3 is TGTGCCAGCACCTTCCTAGCGGCGAACACCGGGGAGCTGTTTTTT. Protein sequence: CASTFLAANTGELFF. The J gene is TRBJ2-2, the V gene TRBV3-1 (or the pseudogene TRBV3-2), with 7 positions matching TRBD2. V dropped 7 bases and J dropped 0; count of bases not matched to a gene: 5. This CDR3 region has 15 residues. CDR1 is LGHDT, CDR2 YNNKEL, per germline (reference sequence).

J is TRBJ2-7 and V is TRBV5-5, with D unclear. Per germline, CDR1 SGHKS and CDR2 YYEKEE (reference sequence). The CDR3 is made up of 13 amino acids. V lost 3 bases, J lost 2 bases, and 9 bases lay in between. The CDR3: CASSSTRTYEQYF. The CDR3 nucleotides are TGTGCCAGCAGCTCGACACGTACCTACGAGCAGTACTTC.

The V gene is TRBV10-1, the J gene TRBJ1-6, with D unclear. The ends were cut back, 5 bases at V and 9 bases at J, with 11 bases in the middle. The V gene's germline CDR1 is WNHNN and CDR2 SYGVQD (reference sequence). The CDR3 consists of 13 residues. CDR3 region: CASSPLLSSPLHF. CDR3 DNA sequence: TGCGCCAGCAGTCCTCTTCTGTCTTCACCCCTCCACTTT.

The V gene is TRBV5-1, the J gene TRBJ1-2; 10 nucleotides agree with TRBD1. Germline V gene data show CDR1 as SGHRS and CDR2 as YFSETQ. The CDR3 runs 17 residues. V dropped 4 bases and J dropped 2; count of bases not matched to a gene: 11. CDR3 residues: CASSTAGTGARNYGYTF. Here the CDR3 DNA reads TGCGCCAGCAGCACCGCCGGGACAGGGGCGAGGAACTATGGCTACACCTTC.

This clone was seen more than once but under ten times. V and J are TRBV6-6 and TRBJ1-1; TRBD1 might be the D (6 bases). The V gene's germline CDR1 is MNHNY and CDR2 SVGAGI (reference sequence). The V and J ends lost 6 bases and 4 bases respectively, with 15 bases between them. The CDR3 is made up of 14 amino acids. CDR3 residues: CASRSNDRRTEAFF. The CDR3 DNA follows: TGTGCCAGCAGGAGCAACGACAGGCGCACTGAAGCTTTCTTT.

This clone occurred once. The chain employs TRBV9 and TRBJ1-1; no definite D call. In germline, CDR1 is SGDLS, CDR2 YYNGEE. V dropped 1 base and J dropped 3 bases, with 10 bases sitting between them. This CDR3 spans 14 amino acids. The CDR3 protein is CASSVISGYTEAFF. The CDR3 DNA follows: TGTGCCAGCAGCGTAATCAGCGGGTACACTGAAGCTTTCTTT.

The chain uses TRBV6-5 and TRBJ1-2, with D possibly matching TRBD1 (5 bases). The CDR3 has 14 residues. Germline V gene lookup returns CDR1 MNHEY and CDR2 SVGAGI. V was shortened by 2 bases and J by 4 bases, with 11 bases between the two germline ends. In DNA form, the CDR3 reads TGTGCCAGCAGTTACGGGGGGGTTCGCTATGGCTACACCTTC. Amino acids: CASSYGGVRYGYTF.

The genes are TRBV6-5 and TRBJ2-1, with 7 bases matching TRBD1. The CDR3 length is 15 residues. CDR1 is MNHEY and CDR2 is SVGAGI in the germline V gene. V was clipped by 5 bases and J by 0 bases; unmatched bases: 4. The CDR3 region is CASSPDRSSYNEQFF. The CDR3 nucleotides read TGTGCCAGCAGTCCGGACAGGAGCTCCTACAATGAGCAGTTCTTC.

J is TRBJ1-2 and V is TRBV11-2; D remains unclear. Between the trimmed V and J ends, which lost 5 bases and 3 bases, there was a span of 10 bases. The CDR3 runs to 13 residues. The germline gives CDR1 SGHAT, CDR2 FQNNGV. The CDR3 loop reads CASSPSGDYGYTF. The CDR3 nucleotides read TGTGCCAGCAGCCCCAGTGGAGACTATGGCTACACCTTC.

The chain joins TRBV11-2 to TRBJ1-5; no clear D gene. The length of the CDR3 is 12 residues. Between the trimmed V and J ends, which lost 4 bases and 6 bases, there was a span of 7 bases. The germline CDR1 and CDR2 sequences are SGHAT and FQNNGV. The CDR3 loop is CASSSESQPQHF. In DNA form, the CDR3 reads TGTGCCAGCAGCTCAGAGAGTCAGCCCCAGCATTTT. Combining the CDR3 with reference TRBV11-2 and TRBJ1-5 gives the whole variable domain EAGVAQSPRYKIIEKRQSVAFWCNPISGHATLYWYQQILGQGPKLLIQFQNNGVVDDSQLPKDRFSAERLKGVDSTLKIQPAKLEDSAVYLCASSSESQPQHFGDGTRLSIL.

The rearrangement links TRBV3-1 (or the pseudogene TRBV3-2) to TRBJ1-4; D remains unclear. V was cut by 3 bases and J by 5 bases, with 10 bases left in between. This CDR3 is 14 amino acids long. Looked up from germline, CDR1 is LGHDT and CDR2 is YNNKEL (reference sequence). The CDR3 reads CASSHAQFNEKLFF. The CDR3 DNA follows: TGTGCCAGCAGCCATGCCCAGTTCAATGAAAAACTGTTTTTT.

This rearrangement joins TRBV5-1 to TRBJ2-7, with 8 bases matching TRBD2. The CDR3 has 15 residues. Trimming at V came to 0 bases and at J to 4 bases, leaving 6 bases not matched to a gene. Germline values: CDR1 SGHRS, CDR2 YFSETQ. Here the CDR3 reads CASSLERGGGYEQYF. The CDR3, as DNA: TGCGCCAGCAGCTTGGAACGGGGGGGCGGATACGAGCAGTACTTC.

This sequence joins TRBV6-1 and TRBJ1-5; weak D call: TRBD1 (6 bases). Germline lookup yields CDR1 MNHNS and CDR2 SASEGT. V lost 3 bases to trimming and J lost 5 bases, with 11 bases between them. This CDR3 is built from 14 residues. CDR3 in amino acids: CASSDIRGYQPQHF. For the CDR3, the DNA is TGTGCCAGCAGTGATATCAGGGGTTATCAGCCCCAGCATTTT.

The chain uses TRBV2 and TRBJ1-6; unclear D gene. This CDR3 is built from 14 residues. CDR1 SNHLY and CDR2 FYNNEI come from the germline V gene. Trimming took off 6 bases at V and 8 bases at J, with 14 bases between the two ends. The CDR3 sequence is CASRGIGGDSPLHF. The CDR3 nucleotides read TGTGCCAGCAGGGGGATAGGAGGCGATTCACCCCTCCACTTT.

The V gene is TRBV10-3, the J gene TRBJ1-2; TRBD1 matches at 7 bases. The CDR3 has 12 amino acids. The J segment lost 4 bases and the V segment lost 4 bases, leaving 0 bases of the junction unmatched. The germline gives CDR1 ENHRY, CDR2 SYGVKD. Here the CDR3 reads CAISGTGYGYTF. The CDR3 coding sequence is TGTGCCATCAGTGGGACAGGCTATGGCTACACCTTC.

In this sample, this clone turned up once. The chain couples TRBV7-9 to TRBJ2-1; 13 nucleotides line up with TRBD2. This CDR3 has 15 amino acids. With 6 bases clipped from V and 8 bases from J, the junction kept 7 bases outside the gene matches. Germline CDR1 and CDR2: SEHNR and FQNEAQ (reference sequence). CDR3 residues: CASSTGTSGVDEQFF. DNA of the CDR3: TGTGCCAGCAGTACCGGGACTAGCGGGGTAGATGAGCAGTTCTTC. The whole variable domain, filled in from reference TRBV7-9 and TRBJ2-1, reads DTGVSQNPRHKITKRGQNVTFRCDPISEHNRLYWYRQTLGQGPEFLTYFQNEAQLEKSRLLSDRFSAERPKGSFSTLEIQRTEQGDSAMYLCASSTGTSGVDEQFFGPGTRLTVL.

CDR3 DNA sequence: TGTGCCATCCGCGGGACAGGCAATCACTATGGCTACACCTTC. This encodes CAIRGTGNHYGYTF. The chain uses TRBV24-1 and TRBJ1-2; TRBD1 matches 8 bases. CDR3 size: 14 residues. Germline loops: CDR1 KGHDR, CDR2 SFDVKD. V lost 11 bases and J lost 3; bases outside the gene matches: 10.

This chain joins TRBV4-2 and TRBJ2-3, with D perhaps matching TRBD1 (6 bases). This CDR3 spans 19 amino acids. The V end was cut by 4 bases, the J end by 2 bases, with 25 bases between. Germline loops: CDR1 LGHNA, CDR2 YNFKEQ. CDR3 loop: CASSPQNQGPRGHTDTQYF. DNA of the CDR3: TGTGCCAGCAGCCCACAAAATCAGGGGCCCCGTGGACACACAGATACGCAGTATTTT.

This clone appeared a few times. This chain joins TRBV5-1 and TRBJ2-2, with 11 nucleotides matching TRBD2. From germline, CDR1 is SGHRS and CDR2 YFSETQ. V was pared by 4 bases and J by 6 bases, with 5 bases of the junction left unmatched. The length of the CDR3 is 15 residues. The CDR3: CASSTTSGVSGELFF. DNA for the CDR3: TGCGCCAGCAGCACGACTAGCGGGGTGTCCGGGGAGCTGTTTTTT.

The chain recombines TRBV3-1 (or the pseudogene TRBV3-2) with TRBJ2-5; D possibly corresponds to TRBD2 (7 bases). V gave up 0 bases and J gave up 5 bases, with 19 bases separating them. This CDR3 has 17 residues. Germline V gene lookup returns CDR1 LGHDT and CDR2 YNNKEL (reference sequence). CDR3: CASSQDFGAGAGETQYF. CDR3 bases: TGTGCCAGCAGCCAAGATTTCGGGGCGGGGGCAGGGGAGACCCAGTACTTC.

The chain carries TRBV11-2 and TRBJ1-2; 8 bases agree with TRBD1. Germline V gene sequence: CDR1 SGHAT, CDR2 FQNNGV. The trim removed 5 bases at V and 1 base at J, leaving 9 bases unmatched. CDR3 length: 16 residues. The DNA for the CDR3 is TGTGCCAGCAGCAACGACGGCGACAGGGGTAACTATGGCTACACCTTC. Its translation is CASSNDGDRGNYGYTF.

The rearrangement links TRBV30 to TRBJ1-2; D is perhaps TRBD1 (6 bases). Germline V gene lookup returns CDR1 GTSNPN and CDR2 SVGIG (reference sequence). V was trimmed by 0 bases and J by 4 bases, leaving 15 bases between them. The CDR3 runs to 15 residues. In DNA, the CDR3 is TGTGCCTGGAGTGTACCGCCGGGACAAACCTATGGCTACACCTTC. Protein sequence: CAWSVPPGQTYGYTF.

The chain carries TRBV18 and TRBJ1-2, with TRBD1 matching 11 bases. The V segment lost 6 bases and the J segment 4 bases; nucleotides outside the gene matches: 1. The CDR3 consists of 13 residues. The germline gives CDR1 KGHSH, CDR2 LQKENI. CDR3 DNA sequence: TGTGCCAGCTCCGGGACAGGGGGCTATGGCTACACCTTC. Residues: CASSGTGGYGYTF.

This sequence joins TRBV6-5 and TRBJ2-7; 8 bases map to TRBD1. The CDR3 totals 14 residues. The V and J ends lost 5 bases and 6 bases, in that order; junction bases with no gene match: 9. Germline V gene sequence: CDR1 MNHEY, CDR2 SVGAGI. Written as DNA, the CDR3 is TGTGCCAGCAGTCCCGGACAGGGCTTAGGCGAGCAGTACTTC. This translates into CASSPGQGLGEQYF.

V gene TRBV6-2 or TRBV6-3 combines with J gene TRBJ2-7; TRBD1 is a possible D gene (5 bases). Deletions cut 0 bases from V and 0 bases from J, with 12 bases between. Germline V CDR1 and CDR2: MNHEY, SVGEGT. The CDR3 has 16 amino acids. The CDR3 here is CASSYSGQPSSYEQYF. The CDR3 region has the DNA TGTGCCAGCAGTTACTCAGGACAACCGAGCTCCTACGAGCAGTACTTC.

This rearrangement joins TRBV25-1 to TRBJ1-3, with 8 bases aligning to TRBD1. CDR1 is MGHDK and CDR2 is SYGVNS in the germline V gene. Trimming removed 8 bases from V and 0 bases from J; junction bases left unmatched: 6. The CDR3 loop spans 15 amino acids. CDR3 amino acids: CASRQDRDSGNTIYF. The CDR3 nucleotides read TGTGCCAGCCGCCAGGACAGGGACTCTGGAAACACCATATATTTT.